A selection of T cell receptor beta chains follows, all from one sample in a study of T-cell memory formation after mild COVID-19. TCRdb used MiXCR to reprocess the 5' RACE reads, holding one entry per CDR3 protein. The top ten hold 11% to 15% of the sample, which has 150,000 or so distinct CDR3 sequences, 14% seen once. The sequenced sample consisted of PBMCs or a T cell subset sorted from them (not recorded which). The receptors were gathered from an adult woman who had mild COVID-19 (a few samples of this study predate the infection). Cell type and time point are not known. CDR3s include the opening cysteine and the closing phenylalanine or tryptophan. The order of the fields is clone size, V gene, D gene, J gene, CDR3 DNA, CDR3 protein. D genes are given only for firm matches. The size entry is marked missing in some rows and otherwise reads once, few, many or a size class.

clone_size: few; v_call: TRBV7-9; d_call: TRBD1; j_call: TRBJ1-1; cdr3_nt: TGTGCCAGCAGCCGACAGGGGGGGTTCAACACTGAAGCTTTCTTT; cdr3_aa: CASSRQGGFNTEAFF
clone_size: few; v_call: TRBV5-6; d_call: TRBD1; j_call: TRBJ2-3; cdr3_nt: TGTGCCACCGCTGGCAGGGGGAGTACGCAGTATTTT; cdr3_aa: CATAGRGSTQYF
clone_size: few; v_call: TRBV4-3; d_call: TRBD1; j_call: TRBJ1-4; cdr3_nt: TGCGCCAGCAGCCAAGGAATTTTGACAGGGTGGGGAACTAATGAAAAACTGTTTTTT; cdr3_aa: CASSQGILTGWGTNEKLFF
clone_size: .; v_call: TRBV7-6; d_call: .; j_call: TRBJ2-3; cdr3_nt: TGTGCCAGCAGCTTACAGGAGTACACAGATACGCAGTATTTT; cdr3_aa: CASSLQEYTDTQYF
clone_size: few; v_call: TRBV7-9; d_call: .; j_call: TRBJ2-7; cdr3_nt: TGTGCCAGCAGCCCCCTCCTGGTCGGGAACTCCTACGAGCAGTACTTC; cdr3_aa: CASSPLLVGNSYEQYF
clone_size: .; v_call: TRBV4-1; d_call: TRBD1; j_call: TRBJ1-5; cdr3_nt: TGCGCCAGCAGCCAAACAGGGGGGATCCAGCATTTT; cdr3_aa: CASSQTGGIQHF
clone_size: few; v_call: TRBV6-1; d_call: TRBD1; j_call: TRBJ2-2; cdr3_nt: TGTGCCAGCAGGGAACTAGGGACAGTCAACACCGGGGAGCTGTTTTTT; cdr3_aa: CASRELGTVNTGELFF
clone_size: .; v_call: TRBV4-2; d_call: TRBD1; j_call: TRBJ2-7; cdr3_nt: TGTGCCAGCAGCCAAGGGTTAGGACAGGTGAACTACGAGCAGTACTTC; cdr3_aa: CASSQGLGQVNYEQYF
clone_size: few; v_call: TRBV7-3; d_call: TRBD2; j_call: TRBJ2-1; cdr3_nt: TGTGCCAGCAGCCCCGGAGGGAAGCGGGGGTACAATGAGCAGTTCTTC; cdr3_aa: CASSPGGKRGYNEQFF
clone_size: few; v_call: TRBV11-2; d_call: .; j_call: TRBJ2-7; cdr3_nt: TGTGCCAGCAGCTTAGGGCCTTATAGCGGTTATAGCTCCTACGAGCAGTACTTC; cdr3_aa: CASSLGPYSGYSSYEQYF
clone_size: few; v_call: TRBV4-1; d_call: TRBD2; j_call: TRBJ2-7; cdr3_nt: TGCGCCAGCAGCCATACTAGCGGGGACTACGAGCAGTACTTC; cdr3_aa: CASSHTSGDYEQYF
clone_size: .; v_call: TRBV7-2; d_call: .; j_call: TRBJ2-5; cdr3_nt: TGTGCCAGCAGCTTCGGACGGCACCGGGAGACCCAGTACTTC; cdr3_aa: CASSFGRHRETQYF
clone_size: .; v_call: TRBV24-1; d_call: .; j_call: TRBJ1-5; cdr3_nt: TGTGCCACCAGTGAACGGGGTGGTCAGCCCCAGCATTTT; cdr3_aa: CATSERGGQPQHF
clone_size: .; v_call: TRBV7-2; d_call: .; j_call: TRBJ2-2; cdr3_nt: TGTGCCAGCAGCTACGGGACCAGCGCCCTCACCGGGGAGCTGTTTTTT; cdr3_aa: CASSYGTSALTGELFF
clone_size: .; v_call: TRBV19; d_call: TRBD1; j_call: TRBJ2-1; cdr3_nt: TGTGCCAGTAGTGATCCGGGACAGGGTCTAGGGCAGTTCTTC; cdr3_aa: CASSDPGQGLGQFF
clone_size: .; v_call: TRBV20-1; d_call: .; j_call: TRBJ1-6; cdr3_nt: TGCAGTGCTAGAGATCTTGTGGGGGCACCCCTCCACTTT; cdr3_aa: CSARDLVGAPLHF
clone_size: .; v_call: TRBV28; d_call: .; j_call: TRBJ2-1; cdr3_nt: TGTGCCAGCAGCCCCCACAGACTGTCCAATGAGCAGTTCTTC; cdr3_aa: CASSPHRLSNEQFF
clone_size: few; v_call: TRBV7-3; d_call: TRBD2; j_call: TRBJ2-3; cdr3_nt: TGTGCCAGCAGCCCTAGCGGGAGAGGCTCAGATACGCAGTATTTT; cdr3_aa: CASSPSGRGSDTQYF
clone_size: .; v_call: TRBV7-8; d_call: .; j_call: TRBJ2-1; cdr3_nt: TGTGCCAGCAGCTTTCTCGGCGGGAATGATGAGCAGTTCTTC; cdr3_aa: CASSFLGGNDEQFF
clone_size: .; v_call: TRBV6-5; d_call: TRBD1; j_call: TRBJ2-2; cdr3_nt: TGTGCCAGCAGTTTGTACCCCTGGACAGGGATAGGGACCGGGGAGCTGTTTTTT; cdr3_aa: CASSLYPWTGIGTGELFF
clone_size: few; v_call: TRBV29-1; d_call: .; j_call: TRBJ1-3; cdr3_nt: TGCAGCGTTGAGACGGCTAGGTCTGGAAACACCATATATTTT; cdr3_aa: CSVETARSGNTIYF
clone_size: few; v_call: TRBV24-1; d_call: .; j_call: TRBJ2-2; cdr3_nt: TGTGCCACCAGTCCATTTGCAGGGGATACCGGGGAGCTGTTTTTT; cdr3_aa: CATSPFAGDTGELFF
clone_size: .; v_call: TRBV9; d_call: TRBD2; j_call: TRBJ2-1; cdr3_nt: TGTGCCAGCAGCGGGCCAGCGGGAGGGCCCGTTGAGCAGTTCTTC; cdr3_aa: CASSGPAGGPVEQFF
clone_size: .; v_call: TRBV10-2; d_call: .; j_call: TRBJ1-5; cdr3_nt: TGCGCCAGCAGTATCGTGGGCAATCAGCCCCAGCATTTT; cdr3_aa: CASSIVGNQPQHF
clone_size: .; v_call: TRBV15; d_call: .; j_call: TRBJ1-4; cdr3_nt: TGTGCCACCAGCAGAAAATCCATACTGGCGACTAATGAAAAACTGTTTTTT; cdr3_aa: CATSRKSILATNEKLFF
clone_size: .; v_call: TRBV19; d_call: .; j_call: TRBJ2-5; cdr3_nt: TGTGCCAGCCGCCGAGGGCGGAGCTTGTACCAAGAGACCCAGTACTTC; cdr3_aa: CASRRGRSLYQETQYF
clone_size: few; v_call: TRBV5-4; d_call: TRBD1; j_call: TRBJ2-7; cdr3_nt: TGTGCCAGCAGCTTTGGACAGGGGGCGAACCACGAGCAGTACTTC; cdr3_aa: CASSFGQGANHEQYF
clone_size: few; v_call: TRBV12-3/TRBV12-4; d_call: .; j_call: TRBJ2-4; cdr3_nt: TGTGCCAGCAGTTTACCCAAAGCCAAAAACATTCAGTACTTC; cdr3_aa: CASSLPKAKNIQYF
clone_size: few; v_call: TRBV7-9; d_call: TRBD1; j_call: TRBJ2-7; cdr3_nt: TGTGCCAGCAGCAAACCGGGACAGGGGGCTGACGAGCAGTACTTC; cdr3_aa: CASSKPGQGADEQYF
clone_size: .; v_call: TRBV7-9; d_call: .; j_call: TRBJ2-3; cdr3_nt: TGTGCCAGCAGCTTAGTAGCAGCCACAGGGATCACGGTCACAGATACGCAGTATTTT; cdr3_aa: CASSLVAATGITVTDTQYF
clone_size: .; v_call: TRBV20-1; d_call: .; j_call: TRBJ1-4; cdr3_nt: TGCAGTGCTGTCTTAGGAGGGTTAGGCGAAAAACTGTTTTTT; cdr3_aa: CSAVLGGLGEKLFF
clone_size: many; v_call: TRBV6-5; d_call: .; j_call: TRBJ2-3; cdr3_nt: TGTGCCAGCAAGACACCGGATGGCACAGATACGCAGTATTTT; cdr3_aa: CASKTPDGTDTQYF
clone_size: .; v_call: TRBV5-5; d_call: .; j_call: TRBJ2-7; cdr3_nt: TGTGCCAGCAGCTTGGGACCCACAGTGTCCTACGAGCAGTACTTC; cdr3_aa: CASSLGPTVSYEQYF
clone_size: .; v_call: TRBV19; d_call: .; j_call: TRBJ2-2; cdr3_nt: TGTGCCAGTTACGGACAGAGCGGCACCGGGGAGCTGTTTTTT; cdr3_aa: CASYGQSGTGELFF
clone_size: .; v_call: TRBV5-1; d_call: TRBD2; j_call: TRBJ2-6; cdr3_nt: TGCGCCAGCAGCCACACGACTAGCGGTGGGGCCAACGTCCTGACTTTC; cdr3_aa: CASSHTTSGGANVLTF
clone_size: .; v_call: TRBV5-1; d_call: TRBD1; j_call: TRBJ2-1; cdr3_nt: TGCGCCAGCAGGCTCGAGACAGGGGGCTCCTACAATGAGCAGTTCTTC; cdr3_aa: CASRLETGGSYNEQFF
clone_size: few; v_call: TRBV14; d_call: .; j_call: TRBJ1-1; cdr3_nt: TGTGCCAGCAGCCTGTTTCGTGGGGGATTCGGCGCTTTCTTT; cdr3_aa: CASSLFRGGFGAFF
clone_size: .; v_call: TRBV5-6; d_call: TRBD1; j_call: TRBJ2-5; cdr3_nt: TGTGCCAGCAGCTGGGGGACAGGCCAAGAGACCCAGTACTTC; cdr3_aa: CASSWGTGQETQYF
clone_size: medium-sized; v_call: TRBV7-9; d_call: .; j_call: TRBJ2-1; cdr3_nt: TGTGCCAGCAGCCTCCTAGGAGCCGAGCAGTTCTTC; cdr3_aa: CASSLLGAEQFF
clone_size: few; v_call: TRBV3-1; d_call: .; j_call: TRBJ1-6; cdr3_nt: TGTGCCAGCAGCCAGGGAAAGTTTTCACCCCTCCACTTT; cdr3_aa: CASSQGKFSPLHF
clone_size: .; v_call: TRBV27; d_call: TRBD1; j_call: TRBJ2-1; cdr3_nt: TGTGCCAGCAGTGACACCTGGGGACAGGGGGTAATAGAGCAGTTCTTC; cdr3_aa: CASSDTWGQGVIEQFF
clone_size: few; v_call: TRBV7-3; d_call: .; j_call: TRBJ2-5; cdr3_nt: TGTGCCAGCAGCTTACTACCTAGCGTGTTAGAGACCCAGTACTTC; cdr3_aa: CASSLLPSVLETQYF
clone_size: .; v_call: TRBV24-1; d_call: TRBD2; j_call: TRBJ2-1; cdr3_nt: TGTGCCACCAGTGACCACCGGGGACTAGCGGGAGTCAATGAGCAGTTCTTC; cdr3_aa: CATSDHRGLAGVNEQFF
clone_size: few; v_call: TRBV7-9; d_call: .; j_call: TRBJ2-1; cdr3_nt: TGTGCCAGCAGCTTAGAGGTTGTAGGGTTCAACAATGAGCAGTTCTTC; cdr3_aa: CASSLEVVGFNNEQFF
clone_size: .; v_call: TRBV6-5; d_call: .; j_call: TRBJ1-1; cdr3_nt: TGTGCCAGCAGTCAGGGGTGGACTGAAGCTTTCTTT; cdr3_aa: CASSQGWTEAFF
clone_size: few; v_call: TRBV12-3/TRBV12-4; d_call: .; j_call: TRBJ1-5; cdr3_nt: TGTGCCAGCAGCCTCCGCAATCAGCCCCAGCATTTT; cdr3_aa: CASSLRNQPQHF
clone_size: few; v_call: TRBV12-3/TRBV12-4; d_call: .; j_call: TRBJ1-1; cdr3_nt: TGTGCCAGCAGTCCCCGGGGGGGAGGAGAGAACACTGAAGCTTTCTTT; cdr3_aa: CASSPRGGGENTEAFF
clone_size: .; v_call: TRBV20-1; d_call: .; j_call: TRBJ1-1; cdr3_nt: TGCAGTGCTAGAAAAGGAGACAGCAACACTGAAGCTTTCTTT; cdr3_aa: CSARKGDSNTEAFF